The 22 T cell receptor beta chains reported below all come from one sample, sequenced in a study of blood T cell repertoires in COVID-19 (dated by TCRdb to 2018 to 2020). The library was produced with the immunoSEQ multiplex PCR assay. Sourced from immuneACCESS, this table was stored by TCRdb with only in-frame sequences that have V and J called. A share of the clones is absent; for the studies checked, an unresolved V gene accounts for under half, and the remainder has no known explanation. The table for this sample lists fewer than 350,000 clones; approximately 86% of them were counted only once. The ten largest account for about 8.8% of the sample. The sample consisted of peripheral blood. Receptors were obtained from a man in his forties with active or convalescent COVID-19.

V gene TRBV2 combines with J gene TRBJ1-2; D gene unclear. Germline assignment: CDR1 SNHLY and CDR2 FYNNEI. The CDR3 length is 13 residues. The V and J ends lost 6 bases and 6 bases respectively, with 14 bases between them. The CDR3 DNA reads TGTGCCAGCAGAGGAGAACCTTCCGATGGCTACACCTTC. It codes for CASRGEPSDGYTF. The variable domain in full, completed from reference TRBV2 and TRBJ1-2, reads EPEVTQTPSHQVTQMGQEVILRCVPISNHLYFYWYRQILGQKVEFLVSFYNNEISEKSEIFDDQFSVERPDGSNFTLKIRSTKLEDSAMYFCASRGEPSDGYTFGSGTRLTVV.

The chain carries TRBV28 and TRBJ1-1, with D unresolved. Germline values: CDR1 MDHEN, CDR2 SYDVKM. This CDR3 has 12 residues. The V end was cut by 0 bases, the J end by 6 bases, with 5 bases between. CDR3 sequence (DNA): TGTGCCAGCAGTTTATGGGGAGCTGAAGCTTTCTTT. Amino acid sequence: CASSLWGAEAFF. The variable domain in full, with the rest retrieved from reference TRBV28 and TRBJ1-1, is DVKVTQSSRYLVKRTGEKVFLECVQDMDHENMFWYRQDPGLGLRLIYFSYDVKMKEKGDIPEGYSVSREKKERFSLILESASTNQTSMYLCASSLWGAEAFFGQGTRLTVV.

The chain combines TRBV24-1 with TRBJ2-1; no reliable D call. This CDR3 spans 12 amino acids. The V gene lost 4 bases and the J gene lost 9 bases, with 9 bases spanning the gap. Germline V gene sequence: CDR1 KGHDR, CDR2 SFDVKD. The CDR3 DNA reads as TGTGCCACCAGTGACACAGATGGTGAGCAGTTCTTC. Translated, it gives CATSDTDGEQFF.

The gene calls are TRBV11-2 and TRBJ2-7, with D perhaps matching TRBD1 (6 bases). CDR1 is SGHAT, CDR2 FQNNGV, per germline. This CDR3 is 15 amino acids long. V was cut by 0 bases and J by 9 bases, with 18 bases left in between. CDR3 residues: CASSLEGQRQRRQYF. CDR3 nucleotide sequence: TGTGCCAGCAGCTTAGAAGGACAGCGTCAGCGGCGGCAGTACTTC.

The CDR3 sequence: CASSLQGPGIRHYEQYF. The CDR3 DNA is TGTGCCAGCAGTCTCCAGGGCCCTGGGATCAGACACTACGAGCAGTACTTC. J is TRBJ2-7 and V is TRBV6-2 or TRBV6-3, with D possibly being TRBD1 (5 bases). The V gene's germline CDR1 is MNHEY and CDR2 SVGEGT. There are 17 residues in the CDR3. Between the trimmed V and J ends, which lost 5 bases and 3 bases, there was a span of 23 bases.

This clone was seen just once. CDR3 coding DNA: TGTGCCAGCAGCTATACAGGGGGCACTGAAGCTTTCTTT. This codes for CASSYTGGTEAFF. This sequence joins TRBV7-3 and TRBJ1-1, with TRBD1 identical over 8 bases. The CDR3 sequence is 13 residues long. V lost 4 bases and J lost 4; bases outside the gene matches: 2. CDR1 is SGHTA and CDR2 is FQGTGA in the germline V gene.

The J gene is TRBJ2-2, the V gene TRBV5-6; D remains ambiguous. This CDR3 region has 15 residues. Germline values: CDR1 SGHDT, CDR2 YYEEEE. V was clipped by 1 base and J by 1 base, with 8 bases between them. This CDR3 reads CASSLIRGNTGELFF. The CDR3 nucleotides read TGTGCCAGCAGCTTGATTCGAGGGAACACCGGGGAGCTGTTTTTT.

This chain's CDR3 is CAWTAGNTIYF. CDR3 nucleotide sequence: TGTGCCTGGACTGCTGGAAACACCATATATTTT. The rearrangement joins TRBV30 to TRBJ1-3; no clear D gene. The V end was cut by 4 bases, the J end by 2 bases, with 3 bases between. The CDR3 contains 11 residues. The germline V gene encodes CDR1 GTSNPN and CDR2 SVGIG (reference sequence).

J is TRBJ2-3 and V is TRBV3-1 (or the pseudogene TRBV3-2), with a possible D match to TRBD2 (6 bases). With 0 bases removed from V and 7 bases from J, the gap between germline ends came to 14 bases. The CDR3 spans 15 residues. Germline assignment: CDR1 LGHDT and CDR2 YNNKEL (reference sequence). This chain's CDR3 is CASSQEGETRHTQYF. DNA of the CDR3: TGTGCCAGCAGCCAAGAGGGGGAGACTAGACATACGCAGTATTTT.

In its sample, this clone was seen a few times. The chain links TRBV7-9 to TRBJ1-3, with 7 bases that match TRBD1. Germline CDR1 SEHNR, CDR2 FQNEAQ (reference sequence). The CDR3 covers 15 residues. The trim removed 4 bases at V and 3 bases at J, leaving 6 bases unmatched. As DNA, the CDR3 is TGTGCCAGCAGCTGGTCGACAGGGAGTGGAAACACCATATATTTT. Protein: CASSWSTGSGNTIYF.

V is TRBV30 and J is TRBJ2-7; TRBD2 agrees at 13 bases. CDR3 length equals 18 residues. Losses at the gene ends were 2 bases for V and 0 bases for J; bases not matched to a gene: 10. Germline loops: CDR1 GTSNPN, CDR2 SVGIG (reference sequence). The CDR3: CAWSPRTSGRRSSYEQYF. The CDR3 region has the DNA TGTGCCTGGAGTCCCAGGACTAGCGGGAGACGTAGCTCCTACGAGCAGTACTTC.

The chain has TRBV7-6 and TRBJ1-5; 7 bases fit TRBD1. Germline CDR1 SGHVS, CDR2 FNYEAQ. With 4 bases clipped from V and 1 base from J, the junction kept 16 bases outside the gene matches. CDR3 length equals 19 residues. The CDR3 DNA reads TGTGCCAGCAGCTCCCCCGGGCCAGGGGGGATCGGGAGCAATCAGCCCCAGCATTTT. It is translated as CASSSPGPGGIGSNQPQHF.

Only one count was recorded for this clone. CDR3 in amino acids: CASSQDYLGLNTEAFF. The DNA for the CDR3 is TGTGCCAGCAGCCAAGATTATTTGGGGCTGAACACTGAAGCTTTCTTT. V is TRBV14 and J is TRBJ1-1; maybe TRBD1 (5 bases). CDR1 SGHDN and CDR2 FVKESK come from the germline V gene. This CDR3 region has 16 residues. Trimming removed 0 bases from V and 0 bases from J, with 11 bases in between.

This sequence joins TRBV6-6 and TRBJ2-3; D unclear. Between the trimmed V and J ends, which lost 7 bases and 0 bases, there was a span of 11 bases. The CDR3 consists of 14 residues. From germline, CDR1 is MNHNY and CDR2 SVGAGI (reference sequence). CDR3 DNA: TGTGCCAGCAAAGTCCGCGCCAGCACAGATACGCAGTATTTT. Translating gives CASKVRASTDTQYF.

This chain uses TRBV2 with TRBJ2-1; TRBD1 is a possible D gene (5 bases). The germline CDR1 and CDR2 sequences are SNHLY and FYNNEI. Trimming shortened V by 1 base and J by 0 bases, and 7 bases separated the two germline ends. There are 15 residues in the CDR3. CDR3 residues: CASSEGGPSYNEQFF. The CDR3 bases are TGTGCCAGCAGTGAAGGGGGCCCCTCCTACAATGAGCAGTTCTTC.

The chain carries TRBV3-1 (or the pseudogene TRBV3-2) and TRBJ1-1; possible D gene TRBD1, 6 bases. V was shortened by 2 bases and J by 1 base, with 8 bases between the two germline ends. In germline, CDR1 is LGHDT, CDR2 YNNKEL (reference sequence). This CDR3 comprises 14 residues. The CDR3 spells CASSQTDRNTEAFF. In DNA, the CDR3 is TGTGCCAGCAGCCAAACGGACAGGAACACTGAAGCTTTCTTT.

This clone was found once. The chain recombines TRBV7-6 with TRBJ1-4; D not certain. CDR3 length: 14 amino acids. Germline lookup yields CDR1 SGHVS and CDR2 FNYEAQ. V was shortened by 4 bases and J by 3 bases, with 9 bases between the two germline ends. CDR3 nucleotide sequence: TGTGCCAGCAGCTCCTCGGGTGCTAATGAAAAACTGTTTTTT. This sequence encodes CASSSSGANEKLFF.

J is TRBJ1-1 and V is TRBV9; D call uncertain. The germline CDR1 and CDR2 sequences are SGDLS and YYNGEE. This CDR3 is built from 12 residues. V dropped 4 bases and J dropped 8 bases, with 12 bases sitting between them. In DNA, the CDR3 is TGTGCCAGCAGCATTGCGGGTCCCGAAGCTTTCTTT. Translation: CASSIAGPEAFF.

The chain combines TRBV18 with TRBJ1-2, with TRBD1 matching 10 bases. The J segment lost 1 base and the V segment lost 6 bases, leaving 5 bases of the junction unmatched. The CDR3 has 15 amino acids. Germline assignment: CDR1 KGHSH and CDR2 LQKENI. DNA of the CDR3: TGTGCCAGCTCGACAGGGGGCCGGCTTAACTATGGCTACACCTTC. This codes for CASSTGGRLNYGYTF.

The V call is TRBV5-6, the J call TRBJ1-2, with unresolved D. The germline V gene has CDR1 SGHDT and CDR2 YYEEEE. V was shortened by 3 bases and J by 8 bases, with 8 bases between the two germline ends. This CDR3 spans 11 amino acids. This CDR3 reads CASSWAGGYTF. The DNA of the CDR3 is TGTGCCAGCAGCTGGGCTGGGGGCTACACCTTC.

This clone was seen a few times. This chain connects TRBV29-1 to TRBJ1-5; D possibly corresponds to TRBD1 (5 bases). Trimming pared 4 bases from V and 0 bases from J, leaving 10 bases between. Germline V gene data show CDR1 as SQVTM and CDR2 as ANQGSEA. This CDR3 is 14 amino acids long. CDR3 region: CSVGGRDSNQPQHF. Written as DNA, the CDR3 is TGCAGCGTTGGGGGCAGGGATAGCAATCAGCCCCAGCATTTT.

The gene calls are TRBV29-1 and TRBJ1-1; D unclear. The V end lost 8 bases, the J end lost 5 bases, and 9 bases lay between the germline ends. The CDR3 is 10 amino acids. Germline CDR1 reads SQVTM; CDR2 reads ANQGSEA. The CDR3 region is CSTRETEAFF. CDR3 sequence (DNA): TGCAGCACCCGGGAGACTGAAGCTTTCTTT. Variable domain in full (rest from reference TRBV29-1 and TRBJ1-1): SAVISQKPSRDICQRGTSLTIQCQVDSQVTMMFWYRQQPGQSLTLIATANQGSEATYESGFVIDKFPISRPNLTFSTLTVSNMSPEDSSIYLCSTRETEAFFGQGTRLTVV.